The source of this T cell receptor (beta chain) is a study of T cells in Graves' hyperthyroidism and ophthalmopathy. There were TCR beta CDR3 regions amplified from RNA transcripts. TCR CDR3 regions were first amplified by RT-PCR with HTBI primers. TCRdb ran MiXCR on the multiplex PCR reads and lists one entry per CDR3 protein. Seen here are 270,000 or so distinct CDR3 sequences, roughly 15% observed once, and the top ten hold over 25%. Findings and limits, study-wide: Most clonotypes expanded in the thyroid (above 0.001) were also present in blood.

Uncontrolled infection, other autoimmune disease, pregnancy or lactation led to exclusion. This clonotype was picked up many times. Its antigen is not identified. The sequenced sample consisted of blood. This TCR came from a woman aged 50 to 65 with Graves' hyperthyroidism that later progressed to Graves' ophthalmopathy.

CDR3 nucleotide sequence: TGTGCCAGCAGTCTCCGACAGCCCTCGAGCTCCTACAATGAGCAGTTCTTC. It yields the protein CASSLRQPSSSYNEQFF. The J gene is TRBJ2-1, the V gene TRBV6-1; perhaps TRBD1 as D (5 bases). The germline V and J ends were trimmed by 5 bases and 0 bases, with 17 bases remaining between them. Per the germline V gene, CDR1 is MNHNS and CDR2 is SASEGT. The CDR3 runs 17 residues.